This T cell receptor (beta chain) was captured by sequencing in a study of T-cell reconstitution after alpha-beta-depleted transplantation in children. Using unique molecular identifiers, the investigators prepared the TCRbeta library. TCRdb called the PCR reads again in MiXCR, with one record for every CDR3 protein. The sample carries roughly 500,000 distinct CDR3 sequences, approximately 32% recorded once. Per germline, CDR1 PRHDT and CDR2 FYEKMQ (reference sequence). This CDR3 spans 16 amino acids. Trimming stripped 0 bases from V and 0 bases from J, with 11 bases between. The source material was PBMCs from the stem cell graft donor, sampled from the stem cell graft. The rearrangement joins TRBV13 to TRBJ1-1; the D gene is possibly TRBD1 (6 bases). The sequence derives from a human donor who donated a stem cell graft to a child with aplastic anemia. The DNA for the CDR3 is TGTGCCAGCAGCTTAGGAGGGGGTCGGATGAACACTGAAGCTTTCTTT. Residues: CASSLGGGRMNTEAFF.